This TCR beta chain comes out of a study of Graves' ophthalmopathy and Graves' hyperthyroidism. Ten or more counts support this clonotype. As yet, its antigen is unknown. The CDR3 length is 14 residues. Between the trimmed V and J ends, which lost 5 bases and 1 base, there was a span of 8 bases. The germline V gene has CDR1 LNHDA and CDR2 SQIVND (reference sequence). Patients were diagnosed from clinical symptoms, serum thyroxine, TRAb, thyroid ultrasound and orbital computed tomography. The authors amplified TCR beta CDR3 regions, and they did so from RNA transcripts for repertoire sequencing. The workflow started with a first-round RT-PCR run with HTBI primers and then moved on to a second-round multiplex PCR. TCRdb independently ran MiXCR on the multiplex PCR reads; one entry per CDR3 protein. Of 40,000 to 50,000 distinct CDR3 sequences listed, around 45% were seen once; the top ten hold around 23%.

Study-level results: Most expanded clonotypes from thyroid (those above 0.001 frequency) were also found in blood.

The TCR was taken from an adult man with Graves' ophthalmopathy. The gene calls are TRBV19 and TRBJ2-2; no clear D. The material sequenced was peripheral blood. CDR3: CASSLEGNTGELFF. CDR3 DNA: TGTGCCAGTAGTCTTGAAGGGAACACCGGGGAGCTGTTTTTT.